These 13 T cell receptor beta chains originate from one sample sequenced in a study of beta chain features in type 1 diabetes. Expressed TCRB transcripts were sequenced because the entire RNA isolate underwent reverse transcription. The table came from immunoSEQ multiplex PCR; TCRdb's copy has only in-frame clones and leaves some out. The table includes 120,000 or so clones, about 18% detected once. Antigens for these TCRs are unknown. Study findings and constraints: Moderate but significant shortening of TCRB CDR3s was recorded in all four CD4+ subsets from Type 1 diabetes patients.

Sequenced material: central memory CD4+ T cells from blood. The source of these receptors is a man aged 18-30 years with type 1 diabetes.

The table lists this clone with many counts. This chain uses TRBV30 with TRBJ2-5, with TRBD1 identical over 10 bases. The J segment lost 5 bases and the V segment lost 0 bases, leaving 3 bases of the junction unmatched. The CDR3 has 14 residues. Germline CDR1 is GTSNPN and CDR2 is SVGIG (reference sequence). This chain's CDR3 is CAWSVDRGRETQYF. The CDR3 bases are TGTGCCTGGAGTGTAGACAGGGGGCGCGAGACCCAGTACTTC.

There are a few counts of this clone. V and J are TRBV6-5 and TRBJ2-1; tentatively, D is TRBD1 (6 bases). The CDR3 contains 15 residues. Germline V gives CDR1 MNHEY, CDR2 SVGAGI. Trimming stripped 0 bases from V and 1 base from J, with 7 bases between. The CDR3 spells CASSYSGTSYNEQFF. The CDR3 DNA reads TGTGCCAGCAGTTACTCCGGGACATCCTACAATGAGCAGTTCTTC.

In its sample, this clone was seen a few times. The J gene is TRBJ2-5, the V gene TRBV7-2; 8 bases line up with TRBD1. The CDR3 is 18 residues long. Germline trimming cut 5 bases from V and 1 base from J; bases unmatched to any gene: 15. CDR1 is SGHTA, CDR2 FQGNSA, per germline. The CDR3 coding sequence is TGTGCCAGCAGCCCTAGAGGGGCTACAGGGGGTCTCCAAGAGACCCAGTACTTC. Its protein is CASSPRGATGGLQETQYF.

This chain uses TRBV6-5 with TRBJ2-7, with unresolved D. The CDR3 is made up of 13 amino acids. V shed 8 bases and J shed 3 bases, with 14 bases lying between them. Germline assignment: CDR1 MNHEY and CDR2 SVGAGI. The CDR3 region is CASRTVNSYEQYF. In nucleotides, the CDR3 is TGTGCCAGCCGCACAGTCAACAGCTACGAGCAGTACTTC.

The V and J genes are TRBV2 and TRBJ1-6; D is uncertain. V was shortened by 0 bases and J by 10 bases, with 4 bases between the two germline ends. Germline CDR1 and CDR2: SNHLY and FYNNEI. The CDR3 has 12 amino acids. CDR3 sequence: CASSEAGSPLHF. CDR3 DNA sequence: TGTGCCAGCAGTGAAGCCGGGTCACCCCTCCACTTT.

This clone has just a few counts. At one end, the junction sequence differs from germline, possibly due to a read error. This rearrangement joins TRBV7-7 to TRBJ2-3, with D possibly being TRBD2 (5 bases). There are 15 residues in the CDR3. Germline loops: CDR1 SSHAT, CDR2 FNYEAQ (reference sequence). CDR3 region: CASSLGHPGTDTQYF. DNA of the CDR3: TGTGCTAGCAGCTTAGGGCACCCGGGGACAGATACGCAGTATTTT.

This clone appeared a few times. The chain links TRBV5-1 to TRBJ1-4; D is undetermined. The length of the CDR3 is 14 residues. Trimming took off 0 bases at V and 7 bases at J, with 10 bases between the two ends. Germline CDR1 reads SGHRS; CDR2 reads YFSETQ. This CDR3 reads CASSLGTVGEKLFF. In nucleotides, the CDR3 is TGCGCCAGCAGCTTGGGCACGGTGGGTGAAAAACTGTTTTTT.

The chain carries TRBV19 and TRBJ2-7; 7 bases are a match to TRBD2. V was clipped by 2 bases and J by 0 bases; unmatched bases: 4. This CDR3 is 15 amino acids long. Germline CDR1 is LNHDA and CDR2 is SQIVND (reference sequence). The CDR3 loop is CASSISAGVSYEQYF. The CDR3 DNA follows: TGTGCCAGTAGTATATCTGCGGGGGTCTCCTACGAGCAGTACTTC.

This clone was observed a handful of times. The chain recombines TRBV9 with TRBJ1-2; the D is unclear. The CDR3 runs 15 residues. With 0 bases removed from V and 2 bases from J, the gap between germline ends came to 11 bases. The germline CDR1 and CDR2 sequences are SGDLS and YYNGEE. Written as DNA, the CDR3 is TGTGCCAGCAGCGTAGACAGCCAGTCAAACTATGGCTACACCTTC. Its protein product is CASSVDSQSNYGYTF.

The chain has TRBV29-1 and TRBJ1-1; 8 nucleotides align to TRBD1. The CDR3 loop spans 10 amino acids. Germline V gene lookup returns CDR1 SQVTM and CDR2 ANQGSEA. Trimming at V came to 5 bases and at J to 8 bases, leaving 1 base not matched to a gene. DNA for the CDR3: TGCAGCGTTCACAGGGGGGAAGCTTTCTTT. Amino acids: CSVHRGEAFF.

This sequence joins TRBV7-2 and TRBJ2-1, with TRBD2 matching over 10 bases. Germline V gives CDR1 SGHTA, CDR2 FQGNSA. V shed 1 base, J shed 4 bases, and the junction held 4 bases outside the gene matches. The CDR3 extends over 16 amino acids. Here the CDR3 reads CASSLVIAGGYNEQFF. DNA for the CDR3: TGTGCCAGCAGCTTAGTTATAGCGGGGGGTTACAATGAGCAGTTCTTC.

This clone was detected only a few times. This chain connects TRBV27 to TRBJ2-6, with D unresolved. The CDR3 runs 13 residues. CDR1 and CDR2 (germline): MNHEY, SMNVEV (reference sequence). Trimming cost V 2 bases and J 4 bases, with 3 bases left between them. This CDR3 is CASSLRGANVLTF. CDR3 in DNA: TGTGCCAGCAGTTTAAGGGGGGCCAACGTCCTGACTTTC. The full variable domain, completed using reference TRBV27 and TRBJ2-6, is EAQVTQNPRYLITVTGKKLTVTCSQNMNHEYMSWYRQDPGLGLRQIYYSMNVEVTDKGDVPEGYKVSRKEKRNFPLILESPSPNQTSLYFCASSLRGANVLTFGAGSRLTVL.

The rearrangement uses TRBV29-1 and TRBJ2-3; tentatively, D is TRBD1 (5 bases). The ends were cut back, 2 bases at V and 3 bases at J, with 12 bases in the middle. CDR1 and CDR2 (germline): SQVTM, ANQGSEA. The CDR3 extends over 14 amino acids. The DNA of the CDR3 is TGCAGCGTTGAAAAGGGGCCAGGGACAGATACGCAGTATTTT. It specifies CSVEKGPGTDTQYF.